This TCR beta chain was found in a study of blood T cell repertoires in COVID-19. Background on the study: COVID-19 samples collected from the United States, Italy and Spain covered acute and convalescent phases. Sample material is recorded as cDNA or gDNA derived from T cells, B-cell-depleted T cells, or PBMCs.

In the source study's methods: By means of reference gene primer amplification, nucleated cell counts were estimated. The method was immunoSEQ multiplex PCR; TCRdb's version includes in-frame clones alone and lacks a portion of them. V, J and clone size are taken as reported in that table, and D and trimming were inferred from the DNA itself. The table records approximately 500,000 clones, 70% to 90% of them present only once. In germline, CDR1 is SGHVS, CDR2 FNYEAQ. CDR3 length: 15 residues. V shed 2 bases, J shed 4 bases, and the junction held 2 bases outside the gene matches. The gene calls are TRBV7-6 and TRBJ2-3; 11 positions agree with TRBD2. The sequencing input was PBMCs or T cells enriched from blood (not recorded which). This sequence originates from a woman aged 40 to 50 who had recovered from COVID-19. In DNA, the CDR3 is TGTGCCAGCAGCTTAATAGCGGGAGGGTCAGATACGCAGTATTTT. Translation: CASSLIAGGSDTQYF.